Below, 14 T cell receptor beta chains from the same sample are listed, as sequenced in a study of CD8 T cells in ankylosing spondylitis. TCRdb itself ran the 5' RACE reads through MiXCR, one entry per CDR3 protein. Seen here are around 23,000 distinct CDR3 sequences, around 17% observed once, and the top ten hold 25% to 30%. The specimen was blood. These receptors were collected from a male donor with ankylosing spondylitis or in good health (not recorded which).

CDR3 amino acids: CASSGGPRETQYF. CDR3 nucleotides: TGTGCCAGCAGCGGGGGCCCCCGTGAGACCCAGTACTTC. The chain combines TRBV7-3 with TRBJ2-5, with a tentative D call TRBD1 (6 bases). Per the germline V gene, CDR1 is SGHTA and CDR2 is FQGTGA. With 5 bases removed from V and 5 bases from J, the gap between germline ends came to 12 bases. This CDR3 is 13 amino acids long.

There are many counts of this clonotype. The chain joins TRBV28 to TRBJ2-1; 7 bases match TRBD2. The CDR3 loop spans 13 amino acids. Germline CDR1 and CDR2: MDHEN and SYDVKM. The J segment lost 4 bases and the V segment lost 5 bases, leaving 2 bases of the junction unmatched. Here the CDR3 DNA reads TGTGCCAGCAGTCTGGGAGGGTACAATGAGCAGTTCTTC. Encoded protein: CASSLGGYNEQFF.

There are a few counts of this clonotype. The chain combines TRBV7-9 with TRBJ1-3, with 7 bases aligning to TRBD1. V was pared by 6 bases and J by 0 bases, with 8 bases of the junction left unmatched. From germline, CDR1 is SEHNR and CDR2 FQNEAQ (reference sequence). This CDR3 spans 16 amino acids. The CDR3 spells CASRNLTGDSGNTIYF. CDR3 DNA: TGTGCCAGCAGAAACCTTACAGGGGACTCTGGAAACACCATATATTTT.

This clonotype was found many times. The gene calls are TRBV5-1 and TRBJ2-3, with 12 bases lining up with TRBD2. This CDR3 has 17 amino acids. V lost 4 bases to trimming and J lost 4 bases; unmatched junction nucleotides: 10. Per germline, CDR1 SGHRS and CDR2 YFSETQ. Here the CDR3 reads CASSTYLAGGDADTQYF. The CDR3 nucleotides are TGCGCCAGCAGCACGTACCTAGCGGGAGGGGACGCAGATACGCAGTATTTT.

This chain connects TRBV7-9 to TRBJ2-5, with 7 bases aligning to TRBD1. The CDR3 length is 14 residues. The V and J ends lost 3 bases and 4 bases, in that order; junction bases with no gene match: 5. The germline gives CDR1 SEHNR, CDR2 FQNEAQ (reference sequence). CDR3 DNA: TGTGCCAGCAGCTTTACAGGGGTCGGAGAGACCCAGTACTTC. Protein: CASSFTGVGETQYF.

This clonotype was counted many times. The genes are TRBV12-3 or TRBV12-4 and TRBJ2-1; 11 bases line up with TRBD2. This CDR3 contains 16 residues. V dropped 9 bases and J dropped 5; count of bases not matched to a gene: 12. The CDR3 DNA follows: TGTGCCAGTGGGCCTAGCGGGAGGACGGGGAACAATGAGCAGTTCTTC. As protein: CASGPSGRTGNNEQFF.

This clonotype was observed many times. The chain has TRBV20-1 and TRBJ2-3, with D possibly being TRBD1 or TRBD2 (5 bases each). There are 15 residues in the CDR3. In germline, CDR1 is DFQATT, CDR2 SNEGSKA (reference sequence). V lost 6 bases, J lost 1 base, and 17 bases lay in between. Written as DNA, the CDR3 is TGCAGTGCCGTCAGACCGCTGGGGGGCACAGATACGCAGTATTTT. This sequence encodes CSAVRPLGGTDTQYF.

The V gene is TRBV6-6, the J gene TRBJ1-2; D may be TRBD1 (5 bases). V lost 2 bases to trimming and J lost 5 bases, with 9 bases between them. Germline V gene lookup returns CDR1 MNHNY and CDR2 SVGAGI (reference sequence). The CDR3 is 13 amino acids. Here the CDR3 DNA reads TGTGCCAGCAGTTACGCAGGGTCTTATGGCTACACCTTC. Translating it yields CASSYAGSYGYTF.

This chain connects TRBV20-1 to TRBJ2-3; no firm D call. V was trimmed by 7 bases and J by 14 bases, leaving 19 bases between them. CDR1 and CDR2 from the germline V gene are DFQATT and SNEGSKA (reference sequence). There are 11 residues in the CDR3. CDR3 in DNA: TGCAGTGGGACCGGGCCCCGTAGTCGGTATTTT. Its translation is CSGTGPRSRYF.

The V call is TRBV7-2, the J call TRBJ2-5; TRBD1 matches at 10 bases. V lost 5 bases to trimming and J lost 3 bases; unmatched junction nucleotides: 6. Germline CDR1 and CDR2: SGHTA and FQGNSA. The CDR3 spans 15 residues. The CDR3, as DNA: TGTGCCAGCAGCCCCTCGACAGGGGGCGAAGAGACCCAGTACTTC. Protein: CASSPSTGGEETQYF.

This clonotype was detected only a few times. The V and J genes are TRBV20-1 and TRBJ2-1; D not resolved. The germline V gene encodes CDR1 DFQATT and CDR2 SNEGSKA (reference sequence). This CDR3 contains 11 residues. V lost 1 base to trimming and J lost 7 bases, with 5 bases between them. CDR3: CSARVLNEQFF. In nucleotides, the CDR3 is TGCAGTGCTAGAGTCCTAAATGAGCAGTTCTTC.

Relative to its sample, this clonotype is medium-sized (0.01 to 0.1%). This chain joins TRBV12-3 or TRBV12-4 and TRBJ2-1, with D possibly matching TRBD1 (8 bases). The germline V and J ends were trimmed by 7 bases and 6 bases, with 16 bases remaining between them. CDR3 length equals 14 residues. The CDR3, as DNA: TGTGCCAGCACCTACAGGGGGGGAGGCAATGAGCAGTTCTTC. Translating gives CASTYRGGGNEQFF.

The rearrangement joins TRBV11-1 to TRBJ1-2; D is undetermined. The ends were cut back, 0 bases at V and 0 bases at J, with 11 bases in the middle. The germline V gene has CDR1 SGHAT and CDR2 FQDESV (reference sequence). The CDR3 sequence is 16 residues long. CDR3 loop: CASSLATGRPNYGYTF. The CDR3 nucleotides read TGTGCCAGCAGCTTAGCAACCGGCAGGCCTAACTATGGCTACACCTTC.

The CDR3 here is CASSSGLAGPNEQFF. The DNA for the CDR3 is TGTGCCAGCAGTTCGGGACTAGCGGGACCCAATGAGCAGTTCTTC. The chain uses TRBV27 and TRBJ2-1, with 13 nucleotides matching TRBD2. V dropped 4 bases and J dropped 6; count of bases not matched to a gene: 3. Looked up from germline, CDR1 is MNHEY and CDR2 is SMNVEV (reference sequence). This CDR3 has 15 residues.